The 30 T cell receptor beta chains listed next were all sequenced from one sample in a study of early T cells in non-severe SARS-CoV-2 infection. TCRdb reanalysed the 5' RACE reads using MiXCR and keeps one entry per CDR3 protein. The table records 40,000 to 55,000 distinct CDR3 sequences, less than 30% of them present only once. The material sequenced was whole blood, taken at baseline. These receptor sequences come from an adult who was a healthcare worker with PCR-confirmed SARS-CoV-2 infection or an uninfected control (not recorded which).

The rearrangement uses TRBV4-1 and TRBJ1-2; weak D call: TRBD1 (5 bases). With 3 bases removed from V and 7 bases from J, the gap between germline ends came to 18 bases. CDR1 MGHRA and CDR2 YSYEKL come from the germline V gene. CDR3 length equals 15 residues. The CDR3 DNA is TGCGCCAGCAGCCAGCTGACCGGGTCCGGGGGTGGCTACACCTTC. It specifies CASSQLTGSGGGYTF.

In this sample, this clonotype turned up a few times. The chain uses TRBV13 and TRBJ2-4; 7 bases are shared with TRBD1. The CDR3 length is 14 residues. Per germline, CDR1 PRHDT and CDR2 FYEKMQ (reference sequence). V was pared by 5 bases and J by 7 bases, with 8 bases of the junction left unmatched. CDR3 loop: CASSTRQGGNIQYF. Here the CDR3 DNA reads TGTGCCAGCAGCACCAGACAGGGCGGGAACATTCAGTACTTC.

This clonotype appeared a few times. This rearrangement joins TRBV5-5 to TRBJ1-2; possibly TRBD1 for D (5 bases). CDR1 and CDR2 (germline): SGHKS, YYEKEE (reference sequence). The CDR3 is made up of 14 amino acids. V was cut by 0 bases and J by 4 bases, with 10 bases left in between. CDR3 DNA: TGTGCCAGCAGCTTGGATGGGGCGTCCTATGGCTACACCTTC. It yields the protein CASSLDGASYGYTF. Together with reference TRBV5-5 and TRBJ1-2, the CDR3 gives the full variable domain: DAGVTQSPTHLIKTRGQQVTLRCSPISGHKSVSWYQQVLGQGPQFIFQYYEKEERGRGNFPDRFSARQFPNYSSELNVNALLLGDSALYLCASSLDGASYGYTFGSGTRLTVV.

This clonotype has just a few counts. The chain employs TRBV9 and TRBJ2-3; tentative D call: TRBD2 (5 bases). The ends were cut back, 4 bases at V and 6 bases at J, with 15 bases in the middle. The CDR3 consists of 14 residues. Germline lookup yields CDR1 SGDLS and CDR2 YYNGEE. CDR3 sequence (DNA): TGTGCCAGCAGCCTCCGAAGTGGAGGCGATACGCAGTATTTT. Translating gives CASSLRSGGDTQYF. Full variable domain (outside the CDR3, taken from reference TRBV9 and TRBJ2-3): DSGVTQTPKHLITATGQRVTLRCSPRSGDLSVYWYQQSLDQGLQFLIQYYNGEERAKGNILERFSAQQFPDLHSELNLSSLELGDSALYFCASSLRSGGDTQYFGPGTRLTVL.

In this sample, this clonotype turned up once. The V call is TRBV11-2, the J call TRBJ1-1, with 9 nucleotides matching TRBD1. Germline lookup yields CDR1 SGHAT and CDR2 FQNNGV. V gave up 5 bases and J gave up 5 bases; unmatched junction bases: 6. The CDR3 runs to 14 residues. The CDR3 DNA sequence: TGTGCCAGCAGCCCAGGACAGGGGAGAACTGAAGCTTTCTTT. Translation gives CASSPGQGRTEAFF.

The gene calls are TRBV7-8 and TRBJ2-1; TRBD1 matches at 7 bases. The CDR3 spans 12 residues. Per the germline V gene, CDR1 is SGHVS and CDR2 is FQNEAQ. The V and J ends lost 5 bases and 13 bases, in that order; junction bases with no gene match: 8. CDR3 region: CASSPQGKDQFF. In DNA, the CDR3 is TGTGCCAGCAGCCCACAGGGGAAAGACCAGTTCTTC.

This clonotype was counted at least ten times. This chain joins TRBV19 and TRBJ2-7; D remains unclear. The length of the CDR3 is 14 residues. The V gene lost 3 bases and the J gene lost 1 base, with 10 bases spanning the gap. Germline values: CDR1 LNHDA, CDR2 SQIVND (reference sequence). The CDR3 nucleotides read TGTGCCAGTAGTATTGGTCCTGAATCCTACGAGCAGTACTTC. This codes for CASSIGPESYEQYF.

V usage is TRBV7-6 and J usage is TRBJ2-1, with 13 positions matching TRBD2. Germline V CDR1 and CDR2: SGHVS, FNYEAQ. This CDR3 is built from 15 residues. V trimming: 1 base; J trimming: 8 bases; junction bases outside the gene matches: 2. CDR3 bases: TGTGCCAGCAGCTTAGGGACTAGCGGGGGCGATGAGCAGTTCTTC. As protein: CASSLGTSGGDEQFF. Looking up the rest from reference TRBV7-6 and TRBJ2-1 gives the full variable domain: GAGVSQSPRYKVTKRGQDVALRCDPISGHVSLYWYRQALGQGPEFLTYFNYEAQQDKSGLPNDRFSAERPEGSISTLTIQRTEQRDSAMYRCASSLGTSGGDEQFFGPGTRLTVL.

This clonotype was seen a few times. V gene TRBV12-3 or TRBV12-4 combines with J gene TRBJ2-2, with D perhaps TRBD2 (5 bases). The V gene lost 8 bases and the J gene lost 4 bases, with 17 bases spanning the gap. The CDR3 runs to 15 residues. As DNA, the CDR3 is TGTGCCAGCGGCCGGACTGACACTCTCACCGGGGAGCTGTTTTTT. Its translation: CASGRTDTLTGELFF.

The genes are TRBV5-1 and TRBJ1-3; a possible D gene is TRBD1 (5 bases). The germline V gene encodes CDR1 SGHRS and CDR2 YFSETQ. V lost 4 bases and J 5 bases, leaving 16 bases between the germline ends. The CDR3 contains 15 residues. This CDR3 is CASSPGNQGRNTIYF. DNA for the CDR3: TGCGCCAGCAGCCCAGGGAACCAGGGAAGAAACACCATATATTTT.

The chain employs TRBV4-1 and TRBJ2-7, with TRBD1 identical over 8 bases. This CDR3 contains 13 residues. The V segment lost 3 bases and the J segment 6 bases; nucleotides outside the gene matches: 4. The germline gives CDR1 MGHRA, CDR2 YSYEKL. The CDR3 DNA sequence: TGCGCCAGCAGCCAGACAGGGGTGCGCGAGCAGTACTTC. Protein product: CASSQTGVREQYF.

This clonotype has ten or more counts. The DNA for the CDR3 is TGCAGTGCTAGAGAGGGTAGCGACGTCGAGCAGTTCTTC. It codes for CSAREGSDVEQFF. The chain uses TRBV20-1 and TRBJ2-1; possible D gene TRBD2, 5 bases. CDR1 DFQATT and CDR2 SNEGSKA come from the germline V gene (reference sequence). The V end was cut by 0 bases, the J end by 10 bases, with 13 bases between. The CDR3 has 13 amino acids.

This clonotype has only a few counts. V gene TRBV18 combines with J gene TRBJ1-4; D not resolved. V was trimmed by 4 bases and J by 8 bases, leaving 8 bases between them. CDR1 is KGHSH, CDR2 LQKENI, per germline. The CDR3 spans 12 residues. CDR3 sequence reads: CASSRGGEKLFF. The CDR3 DNA reads TGTGCCAGCTCACGAGGAGGGGAAAAACTGTTTTTT.

The J gene is TRBJ1-1, the V gene TRBV10-3, with D unclear. The CDR3 length is 14 residues. Per germline, CDR1 ENHRY and CDR2 SYGVKD. The V gene lost 0 bases and the J gene lost 1 base, with 6 bases spanning the gap. CDR3 loop: CAISESKGNTEAFF. The CDR3 DNA reads TGTGCCATCAGTGAGTCGAAAGGGAACACTGAAGCTTTCTTT.

The gene calls are TRBV20-1 and TRBJ2-7; 10 nucleotides match TRBD1. This CDR3 comprises 15 residues. Germline assignment: CDR1 DFQATT and CDR2 SNEGSKA (reference sequence). V gave up 5 bases and J gave up 3 bases; unmatched junction bases: 10. The CDR3 is CSADLRGQGVYEQYF. CDR3 in DNA: TGCAGTGCTGACCTTAGAGGACAGGGGGTCTACGAGCAGTACTTC.

This chain joins TRBV6-5 and TRBJ2-1, with D possibly called TRBD1 or TRBD2 (9 bases each). CDR3 size: 14 residues. In germline, CDR1 is MNHEY, CDR2 SVGAGI. V was trimmed by 11 bases and J by 2 bases, leaving 16 bases between them. CDR3 sequence (DNA): TGTGCCGCGGGGGGGACAGGGCCCTACAATGAGCAGTTCTTC. This translates into CAAGGTGPYNEQFF.

This clonotype was observed a handful of times. The chain has TRBV23-1 and TRBJ2-5; the D gene is possibly TRBD1 (8 bases). TRBV23-1 is given ORF status, its function remaining uncertain. Trimming removed 8 bases at V and 1 base at J, with 23 bases between. CDR3 size: 17 residues. The CDR3 sequence is CASRRGRGDRPQETQYF. CDR3 DNA sequence: TGCGCCAGCCGGAGAGGCCGGGGGGACAGGCCCCAAGAGACCCAGTACTTC.

V and J are TRBV10-2 and TRBJ2-5; weak D call: TRBD2 (5 bases). The germline V gene encodes CDR1 WSHSY and CDR2 SAAADI. Between the trimmed V and J ends, which lost 8 bases and 5 bases, there was a span of 15 bases. The CDR3 length is 13 residues. CDR3 amino acids: CASLEGSSETQYF. In DNA form, the CDR3 reads TGCGCCAGCCTCGAGGGTAGTTCGGAGACCCAGTACTTC.

By proportion, this clonotype is medium-sized. The CDR3 here is CASSRNTGSSYEQYF. CDR3 bases: TGCGCCAGCAGTCGAAACACAGGGAGCTCCTACGAGCAGTACTTC. The chain recombines TRBV4-1 with TRBJ2-7; D is perhaps TRBD1 (6 bases). The V gene's germline CDR1 is MGHRA and CDR2 YSYEKL. V gave up 6 bases and J gave up 0 bases, with 15 bases separating them. This CDR3 spans 15 amino acids.

This sequence joins TRBV6-1 and TRBJ1-3, with D unclear. This CDR3 region has 15 residues. Germline V CDR1 and CDR2: MNHNS, SASEGT. With 7 bases removed from V and 3 bases from J, the gap between germline ends came to 16 bases. CDR3 amino acids: CASTPNLRNGNTIYF. The CDR3 DNA sequence: TGTGCCAGCACCCCAAACCTCCGGAATGGAAACACCATATATTTT.

This clonotype was found a few times. This sequence joins TRBV12-3 or TRBV12-4 and TRBJ1-2, with D hard to call. V was shortened by 0 bases and J by 5 bases, with 7 bases between the two germline ends. The CDR3 runs to 13 residues. CDR3: CASSLAKGYGYTF. The CDR3 region has the DNA TGTGCCAGCAGTTTAGCCAAAGGGTATGGCTACACCTTC.

The chain employs TRBV6-2 or TRBV6-3 and TRBJ2-5; TRBD2 might be the D (6 bases). This CDR3 has 15 amino acids. Germline values: CDR1 MNHEY, CDR2 SVGEGT. V was clipped by 4 bases and J by 1 base, with 13 bases between them. The CDR3 nucleotides read TGTGCCAGCAGTTCCAAGAGGAGGGGCCAAGAGACCCAGTACTTC. Protein sequence: CASSSKRRGQETQYF.

The genes are TRBV7-9 and TRBJ1-2, with D possibly matching TRBD1 (5 bases). The CDR3 loop spans 15 amino acids. In germline, CDR1 is SEHNR, CDR2 FQNEAQ (reference sequence). Trimming removed 0 bases from V and 4 bases from J, with 12 bases in between. CDR3 nucleotide sequence: TGTGCCAGCAGCTTAGCCGGGGGAGAGGCCTATGGCTACACCTTC. Amino acids: CASSLAGGEAYGYTF.

This clonotype was counted only a few times. The V and J genes are TRBV12-3 or TRBV12-4 and TRBJ1-2; possibly TRBD1 for D (5 bases). Trimming shortened V by 3 bases and J by 3 bases, and 5 bases separated the two germline ends. This CDR3 region has 12 residues. DNA for the CDR3: TGTGCCAGCAGTTTCAGGGACTATGGCTACACCTTC. This codes for CASSFRDYGYTF.

This sequence joins TRBV4-2 and TRBJ2-7; no clear D. Trimming took off 2 bases at V and 2 bases at J, with 7 bases between the two ends. This CDR3 contains 13 residues. Germline loops: CDR1 LGHNA, CDR2 YNFKEQ. The CDR3 bases are TGTGCCAGCAGCCAACCACCTGCCTACGAGCAGTACTTC. Residues: CASSQPPAYEQYF.

This clonotype was seen only a few times. The chain combines TRBV10-3 with TRBJ2-7; D unclear. CDR1 is ENHRY and CDR2 is SYGVKD in the germline V gene. This CDR3 has 14 amino acids. V lost 7 bases, J lost 4 bases, and 17 bases lay in between. This CDR3 is CAITPRETSYEQYF. CDR3 sequence (DNA): TGTGCCATCACCCCAAGAGAAACCTCGTACGAGCAGTACTTC.

This clonotype was picked up a small number of times. The gene calls are TRBV19 and TRBJ2-4; either TRBD1 or TRBD2 may supply D (5 bases each). Trimming left V 4 bases short and J 5 bases short, with 12 bases between. The CDR3 is 14 residues long. Germline assignment: CDR1 LNHDA and CDR2 SQIVND (reference sequence). CDR3 in amino acids: CASSTPGAQNIQYF. The CDR3 DNA is TGTGCCAGTAGTACCCCCGGGGCGCAAAACATTCAGTACTTC.

J is TRBJ1-6 and V is TRBV3-1; TRBD1 might be the D (5 bases). V lost 6 bases and J lost 13, with 19 bases in between. CDR3 length: 14 residues. CDR1 LGHDT and CDR2 YNNKEL come from the germline V gene (reference sequence). DNA of the CDR3: TGTGCCAGCAGTCCCGGACGGGGGATGCGGCCCCTCCACTTT. Residues: CASSPGRGMRPLHF.

This clonotype was found a few times. The J gene is TRBJ2-7, the V gene TRBV12-3 or TRBV12-4; 10 nucleotides align to TRBD1. The trim removed 6 bases at V and 1 base at J, leaving 6 bases unmatched. There are 15 residues in the CDR3. The CDR3 sequence: CASSSWGQGSYEQYF. The CDR3 DNA is TGTGCCAGCAGCTCCTGGGGACAGGGGTCCTACGAGCAGTACTTC.

This clonotype was counted between two and nine times. The V and J genes are TRBV20-1 and TRBJ1-1; D possibly corresponds to TRBD1 (6 bases). The CDR3 contains 15 residues. Germline V gene lookup returns CDR1 DFQATT and CDR2 SNEGSKA (reference sequence). Trimming left V 0 bases short and J 5 bases short, with 16 bases between. The CDR3: CSARERLRGRTEAFF. CDR3 sequence (DNA): TGCAGTGCTAGAGAACGCCTCCGGGGGCGAACTGAAGCTTTCTTT.